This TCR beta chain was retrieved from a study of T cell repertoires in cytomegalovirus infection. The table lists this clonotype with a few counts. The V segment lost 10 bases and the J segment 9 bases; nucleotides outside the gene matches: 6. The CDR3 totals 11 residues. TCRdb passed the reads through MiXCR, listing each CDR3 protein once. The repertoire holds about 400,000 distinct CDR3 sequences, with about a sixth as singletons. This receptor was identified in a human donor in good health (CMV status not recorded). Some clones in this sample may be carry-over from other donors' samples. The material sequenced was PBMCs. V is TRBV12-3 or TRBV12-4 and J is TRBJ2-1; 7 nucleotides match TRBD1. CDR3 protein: CATQQGTEQFF. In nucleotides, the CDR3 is TGTGCCACCCAACAGGGGACTGAGCAGTTCTTC.